Listed below are T cell receptor beta chains from one sample, sequenced in a study of shared T cell receptors in the human thymus. The assay was immunoSEQ multiplex PCR, and TCRdb's table has in-frame clones only and misses some. The sample lists roughly 700,000 clones, 70% to 90% occurring once. The same specimen was also included in a second study, on human thymus T cells.

Source material: thymocytes. The source of these receptors is a boy under three years old with a congenital heart defect. CDR3s include the opening cysteine and the closing phenylalanine or tryptophan. D genes are given only for firm matches. Where a row states a size, it is once, few, many or the class of an expanded clone; other rows omit it.

TRBV25-1,.,.,TRBJ1-5,CASTGSSNQPQHF,TGTGCCAGCACCGGGTCTAGCAATCAGCCCCAGCATTTT
TRBV5-1,.,.,TRBJ2-5,CASSYSWETQYF,TGCGCCAGCAGTTATAGCTGGGAGACCCAGTACTTC
TRBV28,TRBD2,once,TRBJ2-4,CASSLSPRTSGRAWVKNIQYF,TGTGCCAGCAGTTTATCCCCCAGGACTAGCGGGAGGGCCTGGGTCAAAAACATTCAGTACTTC
TRBV30,.,.,TRBJ2-6,CASEDGGANVLTF,TGTGCCTCGGAGGATGGCGGGGCCAACGTCCTGACTTTC
TRBV5-4,TRBD1,.,TRBJ2-2,CASSRDRGIWGDTGELFF,TGTGCCAGCAGCCGGGACAGGGGTATTTGGGGCGACACCGGGGAGCTGTTTTTT
TRBV6-6,TRBD1,few,TRBJ1-5,CASRRTGDNQPQHF,TGTGCCAGCAGAAGGACAGGGGACAATCAGCCCCAGCATTTT
TRBV6-1,TRBD1,.,TRBJ2-7,CATGTGGPRHEQYF,TGTGCCACCGGGACAGGGGGCCCACGCCACGAGCAGTACTTC
TRBV28,TRBD2,once,TRBJ2-1,CASSLRLAITYNEQFF,TGTGCCAGCAGCCTGAGACTAGCGATTACCTACAATGAGCAGTTCTTC
TRBV11-2,.,few,TRBJ2-7,CASSLDRGVYEQYF,TGTGCCAGCAGCTTAGATCGGGGAGTTTACGAGCAGTACTTC
TRBV22-1,.,once,TRBJ2-1,CPGSALASGSGEQFF,TGTCCTGGGAGCGCACTAGCTAGCGGGAGCGGTGAGCAGTTCTTC
TRBV28,TRBD1,.,TRBJ1-5,CASTYCRDRGLSNQPQHF,TGTGCCAGCACCTATTGCCGGGACAGGGGATTGAGCAATCAGCCCCAGCATTTT
TRBV2,.,.,TRBJ2-7,CASKEGPRFYEQYF,TGTGCCAGCAAGGAGGGACCGCGGTTCTACGAGCAGTACTTC